This passage covers 8 T cell receptor beta chains from one sample sequenced in a study of Ad26.COV2.S vaccination and SARS-CoV-2 variants. The method was immunoSEQ multiplex PCR; TCRdb's version includes in-frame clones alone and lacks a portion of them. The data hold fewer than 400,000 clones, with about nine tenths observed a single time. Treatment denoted: around 19 received Ad26.COV2.S at low or high dose, single or two shots; 5 received placebo; per-sample allocation not given. Samples came from day 63 after the first vaccine or placebo injection. The specimen comprised peripheral blood, sampled in a trial of Ad26.COV2.S vaccine versus placebo. Source of these receptors: a person aged 18-60 years who received the Ad26.COV2.S COVID-19 vaccine or a placebo.

The chain has TRBV9 and TRBJ2-3, with a possible D match to TRBD2 (5 bases). CDR1 is SGDLS, CDR2 YYNGEE, per germline. The CDR3 runs 16 residues. V was pared by 4 bases and J by 5 bases, with 20 bases between. The CDR3 nucleotides read TGTGCCAGCAGCCCCCGGGGTGACCTGCTAGGAGATACGCAGTATTTT. Amino acids: CASSPRGDLLGDTQYF.

The rearrangement uses TRBV6-2 or TRBV6-3 and TRBJ2-3, with 8 bases that match TRBD1. V was pared by 5 bases and J by 1 base, with 20 bases of the junction left unmatched. In germline, CDR1 is MNHEY, CDR2 SVGEGT. This CDR3 has 20 amino acids. The CDR3 loop reads CASSPHRTGSSPLGTDTQYF. Written as DNA, the CDR3 is TGTGCCAGCAGTCCACATCGGACAGGGAGCTCCCCCTTGGGCACAGATACGCAGTATTTT.

The chain couples TRBV4-1 to TRBJ2-7, with D perhaps matching TRBD1 (6 bases). Trimming took 1 base from V and 7 from J, leaving 17 bases between them. The CDR3 totals 15 residues. Germline CDR1 MGHRA, CDR2 YSYEKL. CDR3 in DNA: TGCGCCAGCAGCCAAGGACAGGCCAATTCTAAGGAGCAGTACTTC. Residues: CASSQGQANSKEQYF.

CDR3 nucleotide sequence: TGTGCCAGTAGTTTGGACACTATTAATCAGCCCCAGCATTTT. Amino acid sequence: CASSLDTINQPQHF. The V call is TRBV19, the J call TRBJ1-5; a weak D match, TRBD1 (5 bases). The length of the CDR3 is 14 residues. Per the germline V gene, CDR1 is LNHDA and CDR2 is SQIVND (reference sequence). Trimming stripped 5 bases from V and 4 bases from J, with 12 bases between.

For the CDR3, the DNA is TGCAGCGTTAAGGTCGATGGGACCGCCTTCACCTTC. Translated, it gives CSVKVDGTAFTF. The chain has TRBV29-1 and TRBJ1-2, with D maybe TRBD1 (5 bases). The CDR3 is 12 amino acids. Germline CDR1 is SQVTM and CDR2 is ANQGSEA. Trimming shortened V by 5 bases and J by 13 bases, and 20 bases separated the two germline ends.

The chain recombines TRBV19 with TRBJ2-7; 13 nucleotides match TRBD2. J lost 4 bases, V lost 5 bases, and 8 bases had no gene match. This CDR3 spans 16 amino acids. The germline gives CDR1 LNHDA, CDR2 SQIVND (reference sequence). This CDR3 is CASSPRTSGSMYEQYV. In DNA, the CDR3 is TGTGCCAGTAGTCCCCGGACTAGCGGGAGTATGTACGAGCAGTACGTC.

The chain carries TRBV23-1 and TRBJ1-4; TRBD1 is a possible D gene (6 bases). Being an ORF, TRBV23-1 has a function that is uncertain. Trimming pared 0 bases from V and 3 bases from J, leaving 17 bases between. The CDR3 loop spans 18 amino acids. The CDR3 DNA follows: TGCGCCAGCAGTCAATCGAAACCCCGCAGGGGTTCTAATGAAAAACTGTTTTTT. Encoded protein: CASSQSKPRRGSNEKLFF.

The count of this clone is one. The chain couples TRBV27 to TRBJ1-2, with a weak D call TRBD1 (6 bases). Germline CDR1 MNHEY, CDR2 SMNVEV (reference sequence). Trimming pared 5 bases from V and 1 base from J, leaving 20 bases between. The CDR3 runs to 17 residues. For the CDR3, the DNA is TGTGCCAGCAGTCTCAGTAACAGGGCCAGATTTAACTATGGCTACACCTTC. It codes for CASSLSNRARFNYGYTF.